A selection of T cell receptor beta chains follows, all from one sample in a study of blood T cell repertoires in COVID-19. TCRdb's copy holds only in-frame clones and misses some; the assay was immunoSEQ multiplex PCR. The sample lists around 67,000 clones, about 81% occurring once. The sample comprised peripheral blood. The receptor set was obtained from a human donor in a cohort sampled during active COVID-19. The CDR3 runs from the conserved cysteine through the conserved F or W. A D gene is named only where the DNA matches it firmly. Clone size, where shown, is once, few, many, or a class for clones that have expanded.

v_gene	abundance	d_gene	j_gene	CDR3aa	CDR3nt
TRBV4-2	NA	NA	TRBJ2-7	CASSQDRGSYEQYF	TGTGCCAGCAGCCAAGATAGGGGGTCCTACGAGCAGTACTTC
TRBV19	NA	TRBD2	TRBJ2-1	CASSPSASGSYEQFF	TGTGCCAGTTCCCCCTCGGCTAGCGGGAGCTATGAGCAGTTCTTC
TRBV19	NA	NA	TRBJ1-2	CASSEESYTF	TGTGCCAGTAGCGAGGAGAGCTACACCTTC
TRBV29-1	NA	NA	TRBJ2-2	CSVLSASRDTGELFF	TGCAGCGTTTTATCTGCCTCTAGAGACACCGGGGAGCTGTTTTTT
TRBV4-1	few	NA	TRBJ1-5	CASSLDSPRQPQHF	TGCGCCAGCAGTTTAGACAGCCCCAGACAGCCCCAGCATTTT
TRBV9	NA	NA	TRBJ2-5	CASSVSLAGTQYF	TGTGCCAGCAGCGTATCTCTAGCTGGGACCCAGTACTTC
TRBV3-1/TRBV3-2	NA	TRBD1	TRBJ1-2	CASSHDRDGYGYTF	TGTGCCAGCAGCCACGACAGGGATGGCTATGGCTACACCTTC
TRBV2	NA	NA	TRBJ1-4	CASRGVGAKDEKLFF	TGTGCCAGCAGAGGCGTTGGGGCCAAGGATGAAAAACTGTTTTTT
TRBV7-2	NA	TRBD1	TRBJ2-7	CASSFEGQGLYEQYF	TGTGCCAGCAGCTTTGAGGGACAGGGTCTTTACGAGCAGTACTTC
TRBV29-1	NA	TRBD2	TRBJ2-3	CSVVLAGDAPNTQYF	TGCAGCGTTGTACTCGCGGGGGATGCACCTAATACGCAGTATTTT
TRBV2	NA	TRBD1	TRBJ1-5	CASSPNWDRGGPSRNQPQHF	TGTGCCAGCAGTCCAAATTGGGACAGGGGTGGCCCTTCGCGAAATCAGCCCCAGCATTTT
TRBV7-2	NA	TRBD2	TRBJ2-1	CASSLALAGGPMDEQFF	TGTGCCAGCAGCTTAGCGCTTGCGGGAGGGCCGATGGATGAGCAGTTCTTC
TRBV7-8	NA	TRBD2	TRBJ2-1	CASSSGLAGGGYEQFF	TGTGCCAGCAGTTCCGGACTAGCGGGAGGTGGGTATGAGCAGTTCTTC